The 24 T cell receptor beta chains below were found in one sample sequenced in a study of shared T cell receptors in the human thymus. The table came from immunoSEQ multiplex PCR; TCRdb's copy has only in-frame clones and leaves some out. The sample comprises hundreds of thousands of clones, approximately 90% of which are singletons, and 0.0095% to 0.013% rests with the top ten. The same sample was also used in a study of human thymus T cells.

The sample taken for sequencing was thymocytes. Receptors were obtained from a boy younger than two with a congenital heart defect.

The chain links TRBV4-3 to TRBJ2-3; TRBD2 matches 16 bases. This CDR3 comprises 17 residues. Losses at the gene ends were 2 bases for V and 4 bases for J; bases not matched to a gene: 3. Germline V lookup: CDR1 LGHNA, CDR2 YSLEER. As DNA, the CDR3 is TGCGCCAGCAGCCAAAGAGGGACTAGCGGGGGGGCAGATACGCAGTATTTT. Amino acid sequence: CASSQRGTSGGADTQYF.

The chain carries TRBV2 and TRBJ2-7; tentative D call: TRBD2 (7 bases). This CDR3 has 16 amino acids. With 4 bases removed from V and 3 bases from J, the gap between germline ends came to 19 bases. CDR1 is SNHLY, CDR2 FYNNEI, per germline. CDR3 residues: CASSGSRGGPLYEQYF. For the CDR3, the DNA is TGTGCCAGCAGTGGAAGCAGGGGAGGGCCCCTCTACGAGCAGTACTTC.

The chain joins TRBV6-6 to TRBJ2-7; tentative D call: TRBD1 (6 bases). This CDR3 is 14 amino acids long. V was clipped by 4 bases and J by 2 bases, with 12 bases between them. CDR1 is MNHNY, CDR2 SVGAGI, per germline (reference sequence). The chain's CDR3 is CASSFTGIPYEQYF. The CDR3 nucleotides are TGTGCCAGCAGTTTCACAGGGATACCCTACGAGCAGTACTTC.

This clone was recorded only once. The chain is built from TRBV25-1 and TRBJ2-6, with D maybe TRBD1 (5 bases). The CDR3 is 16 amino acids. The V end lost 5 bases, the J end lost 0 bases, and 11 bases lay between the germline ends. Germline values: CDR1 MGHDK, CDR2 SYGVNS. CDR3 sequence (DNA): TGTGCCAGCAGTTATGACAGTCGCTCTGGGGCCAACGTCCTGACTTTC. It translates to CASSYDSRSGANVLTF.

The J gene is TRBJ2-5, the V gene TRBV5-4; D not resolved. The end of the DNA fits TRBJ2-7 better, so the J call may be wrong. Germline lookup yields CDR1 SGHNT and CDR2 YYREEE (reference sequence). This CDR3 comprises 13 residues. The CDR3 bases are TGTGCCAGCAGCTTGGGGGCCTCCATCGAGCAGTACTTC. As protein: CASSLGASIEQYF.

In this sample, this clone turned up a few times. The CDR3 spells CASSEDREGQYF. In DNA, the CDR3 is TGTGCCAGCAGTGAGGACAGGGAGGGCCAGTACTTC. The chain combines TRBV2 with TRBJ2-5, with D perhaps TRBD1 (8 bases). Germline CDR1 SNHLY, CDR2 FYNNEI. V was pared by 3 bases and J by 10 bases, with 12 bases between. The CDR3 length is 12 residues.

This chain connects TRBV7-2 to TRBJ2-4; 9 nucleotides agree with TRBD2. Germline CDR1 reads SGHTA; CDR2 reads FQGNSA. The V gene end was trimmed by 0 bases and the J gene end by 3 bases; junction bases not matched to a gene: 3. The CDR3 is 16 residues long. For the CDR3, the DNA is TGTGCCAGCAGCTTAGCGGCGGGGGGGGACAAAAACATTCAGTACTTC. The encoded protein is CASSLAAGGDKNIQYF.

The chain joins TRBV6-6 to TRBJ1-5; 7 nucleotides agree with TRBD1. CDR3 length: 15 residues. The germline gives CDR1 MNHNY, CDR2 SVGAGI (reference sequence). Trimming took 0 bases from V and 3 from J; bases not matched to a gene: 2. The CDR3 DNA is TGTGCCAGCAGTTACTCGACAGGGCCCAATCAGCCCCAGCATTTT. This translates into CASSYSTGPNQPQHF.

This chain links TRBV6-5 with TRBJ2-2; TRBD2 matches 9 bases. CDR1 MNHEY and CDR2 SVGAGI come from the germline V gene. V shed 4 bases, J shed 3 bases, and the junction held 0 bases outside the gene matches. The CDR3 is 14 amino acids. DNA for the CDR3: TGTGCCAGCAGTTTAGCGGGGGACACCGGGGAGCTGTTTTTT. The encoded protein is CASSLAGDTGELFF.

The rearrangement joins TRBV7-3 to TRBJ2-1; 9 nucleotides match TRBD2. Germline V CDR1 and CDR2: SGHTA, FQGTGA. The trim removed 0 bases at V and 4 bases at J, leaving 7 bases unmatched. The CDR3 is 17 residues long. CDR3 sequence: CASSLTGSAGGYNEQFF. Written as DNA, the CDR3 is TGTGCCAGCAGCTTAACCGGAAGTGCGGGAGGGTACAATGAGCAGTTCTTC.

The chain links TRBV10-3 to TRBJ1-2, with D perhaps matching TRBD1 (5 bases). The CDR3 runs to 17 residues. Germline loops: CDR1 ENHRY, CDR2 SYGVKD. Trimming stripped 4 bases from V and 7 bases from J, with 25 bases between. This CDR3 reads CAISGGCQESGTCGYTF. The CDR3 region has the DNA TGTGCCATCAGTGGGGGCTGCCAGGAGTCGGGTACATGTGGCTACACCTTC.

This clone was seen a single time. This rearrangement joins TRBV4-3 to TRBJ2-7, with a weak D call TRBD1 (6 bases). The CDR3 covers 16 residues. V lost 0 bases, J lost 3 bases, and 15 bases lay in between. CDR1 is LGHNA, CDR2 YSLEER, per germline. In DNA, the CDR3 is TGCGCCAGCAGCCAAGATCGGGGACATAGATACTACGAGCAGTACTTC. This encodes CASSQDRGHRYYEQYF.

This clone occurred once. CDR3 bases: TGCGCCAGCAGCCAAGATCTGTCCACAGATACGCAGTATTTT. Translation: CASSQDLSTDTQYF. The gene calls are TRBV4-3 and TRBJ2-3; D uncertain. Germline V gene sequence: CDR1 LGHNA, CDR2 YSLEER. The CDR3 runs to 14 residues. V lost 0 bases to trimming and J lost 2 bases, with 6 bases between them.

This clone has a handful of counts. The DNA for the CDR3 is TGTGCCAGCAGCTTGTCTTCCCCCGGGAGGGGCCAGTACTTC. Residues: CASSLSSPGRGQYF. This chain connects TRBV7-8 to TRBJ2-5, with TRBD2 identical over 8 bases. The trim removed 3 bases at V and 10 bases at J, leaving 10 bases unmatched. The CDR3 covers 14 residues. The germline CDR1 and CDR2 sequences are SGHVS and FQNEAQ. The full variable domain, rest sourced from reference TRBV7-8 and TRBJ2-5, is GAGVSQSPRYKVAKRGQDVALRCDPISGHVSLFWYQQALGQGPEFLTYFQNEAQLDKSGLPSDRFFAERPEGSVSTLKIQRTQQEDSAVYLCASSLSSPGRGQYFGPGTRLLVL.

The chain recombines TRBV27 with TRBJ2-7; TRBD1 might be the D (5 bases). The CDR3 extends over 16 amino acids. V lost 5 bases and J lost 4, with 21 bases in between. The V gene's germline CDR1 is MNHEY and CDR2 SMNVEV (reference sequence). The CDR3 coding sequence is TGTGCCAGCAGTCCCAGGACCCCCAGGGATAGGTACGAGCAGTACTTC. As protein: CASSPRTPRDRYEQYF.

The genes are TRBV9 and TRBJ2-1; 8 bases map to TRBD1. The J segment lost 5 bases and the V segment lost 4 bases, leaving 17 bases of the junction unmatched. Per germline, CDR1 SGDLS and CDR2 YYNGEE. This CDR3 is 18 amino acids long. CDR3 amino acids: CASSPGTGHFQTDNEQFF. The CDR3 DNA is TGTGCCAGCAGCCCCGGGACAGGACACTTTCAAACGGACAATGAGCAGTTCTTC. Complete variable domain (other parts from reference TRBV9 and TRBJ2-1): DSGVTQTPKHLITATGQRVTLRCSPRSGDLSVYWYQQSLDQGLQFLIQYYNGEERAKGNILERFSAQQFPDLHSELNLSSLELGDSALYFCASSPGTGHFQTDNEQFFGPGTRLTVL.

V is TRBV28 and J is TRBJ2-5; TRBD1 is a possible D gene (5 bases). The CDR3 has 17 amino acids. With 2 bases removed from V and 5 bases from J, the gap between germline ends came to 21 bases. Looked up from germline, CDR1 is MDHEN and CDR2 is SYDVKM. CDR3 DNA sequence: TGTGCCAGCAGTTTAATTAACGGTGGCAGGGTGAGGGAGACCCAGTACTTC. Translated, it gives CASSLINGGRVRETQYF.

For the CDR3, the DNA is TGTGCCAGCAGCTTGGGGCCCGGGGGAGACCGCACAGATACGCAGTATTTT. Translating it yields CASSLGPGGDRTDTQYF. This chain uses TRBV5-6 with TRBJ2-3, with D tentatively TRBD2 (6 bases). The CDR3 contains 17 residues. The germline V gene has CDR1 SGHDT and CDR2 YYEEEE. V was pared by 0 bases and J by 1 base, with 15 bases between.

The chain couples TRBV25-1 to TRBJ2-3; D gene ambiguous. The CDR3 is 14 residues long. The V and J ends lost 0 bases and 2 bases respectively, with 6 bases between them. Germline CDR1 reads MGHDK; CDR2 reads SYGVNS. CDR3: CASSEYDNTDTQYF. For the CDR3, the DNA is TGTGCCAGCAGTGAATATGACAACACAGATACGCAGTATTTT.

The genes are TRBV19 and TRBJ2-3; the D gene is possibly TRBD2 (6 bases). The CDR3 covers 16 residues. Trimming took off 4 bases at V and 2 bases at J, with 16 bases between the two ends. Germline CDR1 reads LNHDA; CDR2 reads SQIVND (reference sequence). The CDR3 nucleotides read TGTGCCAGTAGTACCAGGGACTGTACAGCCACAGATACGCAGTATTTT. Translation gives CASSTRDCTATDTQYF.

The chain joins TRBV19 to TRBJ1-1, with TRBD1 matching 7 bases. The CDR3 runs 16 residues. Germline V gene data show CDR1 as LNHDA and CDR2 as SQIVND (reference sequence). V lost 3 bases, J lost 0 bases, and 7 bases stayed unmatched. The CDR3 loop reads CASSMVPRGVNTEAFF. For the CDR3, the DNA is TGTGCCAGTAGTATGGTCCCCAGGGGGGTGAACACTGAAGCTTTCTTT.

This chain uses TRBV10-3 with TRBJ2-3; 11 positions match TRBD2. CDR1 ENHRY and CDR2 SYGVKD come from the germline V gene. This CDR3 is 22 amino acids long. J gave up 1 base and V 1 base, and 19 bases lay outside the gene matches. The CDR3 DNA follows: TGTGCCATCAGTGAGTGGCTCCTTCGCCCGGGACTAGCGGAATCCTGCACAGATACGCAGTATTTT. Its protein is CAISEWLLRPGLAESCTDTQYF.

This clone occurred a few times. The gene calls are TRBV5-1 and TRBJ2-7; tentatively, D is TRBD1 (5 bases). Trimming pared 5 bases from V and 4 bases from J, leaving 16 bases between. The CDR3 consists of 14 residues. Looked up from germline, CDR1 is SGHRS and CDR2 is YFSETQ. Written as DNA, the CDR3 is TGCGCCAGCAGAGTCGGGCAGGGCCTATACGAGCAGTACTTC. Translation: CASRVGQGLYEQYF.

The chain carries TRBV15 and TRBJ2-3; 11 nucleotides agree with TRBD2. The germline CDR1 and CDR2 sequences are LNHNV and YYDKDF (reference sequence). Trimming took 2 bases from V and 4 from J; bases not matched to a gene: 8. The CDR3 contains 17 residues. The CDR3 is CATSRLSGRVGADTQYF. DNA of the CDR3: TGTGCCACCAGCAGACTTAGCGGGAGGGTTGGGGCAGATACGCAGTATTTT. Full variable domain (rest looked up from reference TRBV15 and TRBJ2-3): DAMVIQNPRYQVTQFGKPVTLSCSQTLNHNVMYWYQQKSSQAPKLLFHYYDKDFNNEADTPDNFQSRRPNTSFCFLDIRSPGLGDTAMYLCATSRLSGRVGADTQYFGPGTRLTVL.